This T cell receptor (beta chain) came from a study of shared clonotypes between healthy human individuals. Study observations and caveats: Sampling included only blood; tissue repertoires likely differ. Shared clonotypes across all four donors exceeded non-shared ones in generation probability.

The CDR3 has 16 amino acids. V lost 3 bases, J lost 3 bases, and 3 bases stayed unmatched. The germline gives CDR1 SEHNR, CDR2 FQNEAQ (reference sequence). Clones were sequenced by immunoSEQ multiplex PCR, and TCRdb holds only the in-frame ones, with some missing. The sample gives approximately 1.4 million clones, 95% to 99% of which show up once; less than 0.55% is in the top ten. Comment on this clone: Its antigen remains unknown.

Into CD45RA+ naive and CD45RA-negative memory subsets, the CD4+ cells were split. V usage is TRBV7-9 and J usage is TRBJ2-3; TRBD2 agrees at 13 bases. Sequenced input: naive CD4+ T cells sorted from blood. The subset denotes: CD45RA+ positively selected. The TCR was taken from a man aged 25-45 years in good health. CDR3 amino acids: CASSFGLAGVTDTQYF. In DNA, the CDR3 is TGTGCCAGCAGCTTTGGACTAGCGGGAGTAACAGATACGCAGTATTTT.